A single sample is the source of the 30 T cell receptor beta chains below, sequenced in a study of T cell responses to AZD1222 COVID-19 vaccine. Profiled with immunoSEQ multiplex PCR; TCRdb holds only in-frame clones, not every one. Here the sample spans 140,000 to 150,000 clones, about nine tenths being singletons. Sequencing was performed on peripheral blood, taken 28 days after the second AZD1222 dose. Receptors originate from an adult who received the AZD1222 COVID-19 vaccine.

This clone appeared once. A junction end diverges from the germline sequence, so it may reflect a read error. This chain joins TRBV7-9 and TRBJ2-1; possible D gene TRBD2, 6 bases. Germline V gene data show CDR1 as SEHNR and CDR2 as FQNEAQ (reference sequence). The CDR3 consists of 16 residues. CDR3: CASSLALAGTHNEQFF. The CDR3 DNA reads TGTGCCAGCAGTTTAGCACTGGCGGGAACACACAATGAGCAGTTCTTC.

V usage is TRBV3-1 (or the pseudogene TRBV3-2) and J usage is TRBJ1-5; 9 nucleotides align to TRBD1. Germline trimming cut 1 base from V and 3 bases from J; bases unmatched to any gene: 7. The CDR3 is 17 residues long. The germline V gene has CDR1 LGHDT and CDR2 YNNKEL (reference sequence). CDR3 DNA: TGTGCCAGCAGCCAAGCTTTAACAGGGGGCTACAATCAGCCCCAGCATTTT. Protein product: CASSQALTGGYNQPQHF.

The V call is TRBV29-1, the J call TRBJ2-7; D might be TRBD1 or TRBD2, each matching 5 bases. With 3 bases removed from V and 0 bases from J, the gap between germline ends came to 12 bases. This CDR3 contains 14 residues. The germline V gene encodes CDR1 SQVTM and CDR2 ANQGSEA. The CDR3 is CSVDTGASSYEQYF. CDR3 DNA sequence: TGCAGCGTTGACACCGGGGCTTCCTCCTACGAGCAGTACTTC.

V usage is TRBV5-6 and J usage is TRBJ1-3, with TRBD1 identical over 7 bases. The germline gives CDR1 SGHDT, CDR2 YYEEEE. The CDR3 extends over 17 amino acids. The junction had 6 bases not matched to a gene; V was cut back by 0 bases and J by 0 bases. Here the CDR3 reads CASSLGQGEYSGNTIYF. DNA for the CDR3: TGTGCCAGCAGCTTGGGACAGGGAGAATACTCTGGAAACACCATATATTTT.

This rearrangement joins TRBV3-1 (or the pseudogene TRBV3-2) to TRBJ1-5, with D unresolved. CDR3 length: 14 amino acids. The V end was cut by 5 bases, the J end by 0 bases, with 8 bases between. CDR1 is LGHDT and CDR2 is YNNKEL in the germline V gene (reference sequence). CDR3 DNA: TGTGCCAGCAGCTCCACTCATAGCAATCAGCCCCAGCATTTT. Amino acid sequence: CASSSTHSNQPQHF.

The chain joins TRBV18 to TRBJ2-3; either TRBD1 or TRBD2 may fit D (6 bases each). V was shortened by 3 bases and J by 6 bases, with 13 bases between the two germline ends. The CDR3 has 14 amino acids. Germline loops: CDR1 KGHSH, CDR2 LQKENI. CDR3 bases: TGTGCCAGCTCACCCACCTACGGGGGCGATACGCAGTATTTT. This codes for CASSPTYGGDTQYF.

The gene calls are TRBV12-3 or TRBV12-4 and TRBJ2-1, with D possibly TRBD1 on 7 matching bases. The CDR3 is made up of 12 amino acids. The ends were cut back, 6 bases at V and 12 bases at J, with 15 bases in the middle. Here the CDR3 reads CASSQGGSAQFF. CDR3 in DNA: TGTGCCAGCAGCCAGGGGGGTTCAGCGCAGTTCTTC.

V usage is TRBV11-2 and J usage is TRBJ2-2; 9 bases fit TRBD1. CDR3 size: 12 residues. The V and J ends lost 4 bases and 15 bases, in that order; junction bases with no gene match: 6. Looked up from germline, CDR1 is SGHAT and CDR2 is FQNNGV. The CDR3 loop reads CASSSGQGRLFF. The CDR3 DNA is TGTGCCAGCAGCTCGGGACAGGGAAGGTTGTTTTTT.

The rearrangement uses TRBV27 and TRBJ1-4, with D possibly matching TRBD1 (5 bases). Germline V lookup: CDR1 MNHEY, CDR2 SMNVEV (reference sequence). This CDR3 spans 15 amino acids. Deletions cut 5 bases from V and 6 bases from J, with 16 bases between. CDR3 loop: CASSPVRGMDEKLFF. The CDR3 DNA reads TGTGCCAGCAGTCCTGTTCGGGGGATGGATGAAAAACTGTTTTTT.

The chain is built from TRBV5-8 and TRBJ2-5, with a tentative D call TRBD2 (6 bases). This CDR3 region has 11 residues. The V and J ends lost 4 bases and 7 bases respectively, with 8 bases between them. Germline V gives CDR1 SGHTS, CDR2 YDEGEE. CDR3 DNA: TGTGCCAGCAGCACGGGGGTGACCCAGTACTTC. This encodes CASSTGVTQYF.

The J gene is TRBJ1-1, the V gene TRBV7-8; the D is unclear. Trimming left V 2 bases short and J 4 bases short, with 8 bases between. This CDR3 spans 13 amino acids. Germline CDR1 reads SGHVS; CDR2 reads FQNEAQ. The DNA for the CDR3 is TGTGCCAGCAGCTTACGGGTTAGCACTGAAGCTTTCTTT. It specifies CASSLRVSTEAFF.

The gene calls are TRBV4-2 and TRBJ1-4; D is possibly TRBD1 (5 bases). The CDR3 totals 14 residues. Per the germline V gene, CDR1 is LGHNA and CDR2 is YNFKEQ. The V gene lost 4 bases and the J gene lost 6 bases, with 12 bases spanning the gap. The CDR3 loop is CASSLQEQDEKLFF. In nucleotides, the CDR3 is TGTGCCAGCAGCCTTCAAGAACAGGATGAAAAACTGTTTTTT.

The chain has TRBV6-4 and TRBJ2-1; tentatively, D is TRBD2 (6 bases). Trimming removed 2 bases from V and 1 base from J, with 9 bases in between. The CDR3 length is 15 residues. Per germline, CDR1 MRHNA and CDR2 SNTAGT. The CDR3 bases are TGTGCCAGCAGTGACCACGGGACTTCCTACAATGAGCAGTTCTTC. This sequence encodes CASSDHGTSYNEQFF.

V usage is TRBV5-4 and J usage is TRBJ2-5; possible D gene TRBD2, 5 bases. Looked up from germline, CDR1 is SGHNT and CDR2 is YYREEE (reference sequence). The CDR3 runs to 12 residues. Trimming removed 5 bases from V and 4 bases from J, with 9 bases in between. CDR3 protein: CASRSGSETQYF. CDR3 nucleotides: TGTGCCAGCAGGTCGGGGTCAGAGACCCAGTACTTC. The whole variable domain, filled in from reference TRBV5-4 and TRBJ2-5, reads ETGVTQSPTHLIKTRGQQVTLRCSSQSGHNTVSWYQQALGQGPQFIFQYYREEENGRGNFPPRFSGLQFPNYSSELNVNALELDDSALYLCASRSGSETQYFGPGTRLLVL.

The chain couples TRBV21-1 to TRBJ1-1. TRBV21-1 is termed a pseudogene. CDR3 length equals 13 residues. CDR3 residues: CAPRADLGTEAFF. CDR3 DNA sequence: TGTGCCCCCCGTGCGGATCTCGGCACTGAAGCTTTCTTT.

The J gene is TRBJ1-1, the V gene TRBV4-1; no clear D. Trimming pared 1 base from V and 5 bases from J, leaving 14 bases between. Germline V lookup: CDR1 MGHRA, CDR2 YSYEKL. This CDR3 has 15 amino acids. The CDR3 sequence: CASSQVPFSGTEAFF. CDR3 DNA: TGCGCCAGCAGCCAAGTCCCCTTTTCGGGGACTGAAGCTTTCTTT.

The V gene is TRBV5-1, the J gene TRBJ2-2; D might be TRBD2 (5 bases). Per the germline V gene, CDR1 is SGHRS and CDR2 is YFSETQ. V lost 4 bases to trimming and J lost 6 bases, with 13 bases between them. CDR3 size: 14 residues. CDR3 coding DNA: TGCGCCAGCAGCCTTCCCGGGCGGGCCGGGGAGCTGTTTTTT. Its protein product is CASSLPGRAGELFF.

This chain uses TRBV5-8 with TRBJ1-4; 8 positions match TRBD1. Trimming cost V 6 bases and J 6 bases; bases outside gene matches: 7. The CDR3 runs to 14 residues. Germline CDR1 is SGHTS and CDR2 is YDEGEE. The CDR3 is CASILTGVYEKLFF. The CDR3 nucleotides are TGTGCCAGCATCCTGACAGGGGTTTATGAAAAACTGTTTTTT.

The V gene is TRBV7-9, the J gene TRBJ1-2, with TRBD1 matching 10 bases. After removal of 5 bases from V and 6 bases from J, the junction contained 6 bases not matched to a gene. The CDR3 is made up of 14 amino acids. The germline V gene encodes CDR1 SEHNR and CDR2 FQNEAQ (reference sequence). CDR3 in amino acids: CASSTGQGVDGYTF. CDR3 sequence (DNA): TGTGCCAGCAGCACAGGACAGGGGGTGGATGGCTACACCTTC. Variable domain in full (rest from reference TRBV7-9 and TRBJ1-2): DTGVSQNPRHKITKRGQNVTFRCDPISEHNRLYWYRQTLGQGPEFLTYFQNEAQLEKSRLLSDRFSAERPKGSFSTLEIQRTEQGDSAMYLCASSTGQGVDGYTFGSGTRLTVV.

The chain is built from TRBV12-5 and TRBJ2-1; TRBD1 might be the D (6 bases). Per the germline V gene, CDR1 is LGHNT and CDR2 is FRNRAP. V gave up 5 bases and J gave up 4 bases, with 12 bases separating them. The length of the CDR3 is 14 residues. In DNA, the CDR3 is TGTGCTAGTGGTCCAGGGGCTCGGTACAATGAGCAGTTCTTC. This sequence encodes CASGPGARYNEQFF. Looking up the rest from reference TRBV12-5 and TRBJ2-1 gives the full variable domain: DARVTQTPRHKVTEMGQEVTMRCQPILGHNTVFWYRQTMMQGLELLAYFRNRAPLDDSGMPKDRFSAEMPDATLATLKIQPSEPRDSAVYFCASGPGARYNEQFFGPGTRLTVL.

CDR3 nucleotides: TGTGCCTGGAGTGAAGGAGGGCGGCTGCCCCAGCATTTT. This gives the protein CAWSEGGRLPQHF. The V and J genes are TRBV30 and TRBJ1-5; unclear D gene. V was trimmed by 1 base and J by 9 bases, leaving 13 bases between them. There are 13 residues in the CDR3. Germline CDR1 is GTSNPN and CDR2 is SVGIG (reference sequence).

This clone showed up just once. CDR3 DNA: TGTGCCAGCAGTTGGCAAGACTATGGCTACACCTTC. This translates into CASSWQDYGYTF. V is TRBV12-3 or TRBV12-4 and J is TRBJ1-2; D not resolved. The CDR3 sequence is 12 residues long. Trimming took off 4 bases at V and 3 bases at J, with 6 bases between the two ends.

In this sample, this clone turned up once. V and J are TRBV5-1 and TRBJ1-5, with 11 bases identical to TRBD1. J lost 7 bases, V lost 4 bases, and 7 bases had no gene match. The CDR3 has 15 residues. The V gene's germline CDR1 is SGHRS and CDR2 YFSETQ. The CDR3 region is CASSKDRGLGQPQHF. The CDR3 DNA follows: TGCGCCAGCAGCAAGGACAGGGGGCTGGGACAGCCCCAGCATTTT.

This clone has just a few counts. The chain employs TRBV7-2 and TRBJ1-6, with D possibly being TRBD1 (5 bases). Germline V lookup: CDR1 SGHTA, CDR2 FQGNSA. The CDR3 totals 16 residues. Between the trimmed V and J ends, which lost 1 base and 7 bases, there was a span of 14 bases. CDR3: CASSLVSGTGNSPLHF. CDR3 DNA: TGTGCCAGCAGCTTAGTATCCGGGACGGGGAATTCACCCCTCCACTTT.

The CDR3 protein is CASSPRGDLTGELFF. In DNA form, the CDR3 reads TGTGCCAGCAGTCCAAGGGGGGATTTGACCGGGGAGCTGTTTTTT. The V and J genes are TRBV27 and TRBJ2-2; D possibly matches TRBD1 or TRBD2 (6 bases each). Trimming removed 5 bases at V and 5 bases at J, with 15 bases between. The CDR3 is made up of 15 amino acids. Germline CDR1 is MNHEY and CDR2 is SMNVEV (reference sequence).

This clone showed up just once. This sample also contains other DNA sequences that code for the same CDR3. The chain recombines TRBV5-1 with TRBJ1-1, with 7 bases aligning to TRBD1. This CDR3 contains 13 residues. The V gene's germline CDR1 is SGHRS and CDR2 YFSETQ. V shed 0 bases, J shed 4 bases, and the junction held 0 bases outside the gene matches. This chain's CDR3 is CASSLDRGTEAFF. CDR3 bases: TGCGCCAGCAGCTTGGACAGGGGCACTGAAGCTTTCTTT.

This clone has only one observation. CDR3 in DNA: TGTGCCAGCAGCTTGGGGGGTGGACAGTTTTCTGGGGCCAACGTCCTGACTTTC. As protein: CASSLGGGQFSGANVLTF. V gene TRBV5-4 combines with J gene TRBJ2-6; a possible D gene is TRBD1 (6 bases). The CDR3 sequence is 18 residues long. The germline V and J ends were trimmed by 0 bases and 1 base, with 14 bases remaining between them. Germline lookup yields CDR1 SGHNT and CDR2 YYREEE (reference sequence).

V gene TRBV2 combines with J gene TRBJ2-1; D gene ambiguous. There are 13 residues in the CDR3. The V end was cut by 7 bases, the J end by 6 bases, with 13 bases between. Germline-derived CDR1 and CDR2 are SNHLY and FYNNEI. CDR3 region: CASIYGAPNEQFF. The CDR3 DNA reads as TGTGCCAGCATTTACGGAGCCCCCAATGAGCAGTTCTTC.

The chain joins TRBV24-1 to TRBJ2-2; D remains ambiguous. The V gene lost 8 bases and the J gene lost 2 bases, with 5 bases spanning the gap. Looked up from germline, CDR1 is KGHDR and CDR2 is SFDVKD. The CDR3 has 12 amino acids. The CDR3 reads CATKGNTGELFF. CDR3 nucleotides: TGTGCCACCAAAGGAAACACCGGGGAGCTGTTTTTT.

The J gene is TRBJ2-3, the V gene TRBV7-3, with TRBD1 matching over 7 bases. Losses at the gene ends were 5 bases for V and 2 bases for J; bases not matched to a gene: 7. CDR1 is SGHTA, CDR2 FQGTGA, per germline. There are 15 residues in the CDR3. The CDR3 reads CASSPGQFSTDTQYF. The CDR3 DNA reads TGTGCCAGCAGCCCGGGACAGTTCTCCACAGATACGCAGTATTTT.